These 28 T cell receptor beta chains came from one sample sequenced in a study of spatial heterogeneity in lung cancer. Time point of the sample: sample taken at primary tumor resection. Whole-study findings and limits: Tracking of tumor mutation counts was seen in expanded intratumoral alpha and beta TCR counts.

TCRdb independently ran MiXCR on the 5' RACE reads; one entry per CDR3 protein. The repertoire holds 8,500 to 14,000 distinct CDR3 sequences, with 9% to 14% as singletons. What these receptors recognize is not known. The specimen was lung tumor tissue, collected at surgery. These receptors originate from a female donor with early-stage non-small cell lung cancer.

This clonotype was seen a handful of times. The gene calls are TRBV5-4 and TRBJ1-4, with TRBD1 matching over 7 bases. From germline, CDR1 is SGHNT and CDR2 YYREEE (reference sequence). The CDR3 sequence is 15 residues long. The J segment lost 6 bases and the V segment lost 4 bases, leaving 9 bases of the junction unmatched. The chain's CDR3 is CASSHSGTVDEKLFF. The CDR3 nucleotides are TGTGCCAGCAGCCACTCCGGGACAGTAGATGAAAAACTGTTTTTT. The full variable domain, rest sourced from reference TRBV5-4 and TRBJ1-4, is ETGVTQSPTHLIKTRGQQVTLRCSSQSGHNTVSWYQQALGQGPQFIFQYYREEENGRGNFPPRFSGLQFPNYSSELNVNALELDDSALYLCASSHSGTVDEKLFFGSGTQLSVL.

This clonotype was counted ten times or more. CDR3 in amino acids: CASSGVRQREANYGYTF. The CDR3 region has the DNA TGTGCCAGCAGCGGGGTGCGACAGCGAGAAGCTAACTATGGCTACACCTTC. V usage is TRBV6-5 and J usage is TRBJ1-2; a possible D gene is TRBD1 (5 bases). V was shortened by 6 bases and J by 0 bases, with 20 bases between the two germline ends. The CDR3 totals 17 residues. Germline lookup yields CDR1 MNHEY and CDR2 SVGAGI.

This clonotype was counted between two and nine times. This rearrangement joins TRBV20-1 to TRBJ2-5, with D maybe TRBD2 (6 bases). The CDR3 has 15 residues. Deletions cut 1 base from V and 4 bases from J, with 16 bases between. CDR1 and CDR2 (germline): DFQATT, SNEGSKA (reference sequence). The CDR3 sequence is CSARVRPSGAETQYF. Written as DNA, the CDR3 is TGCAGTGCTAGAGTAAGGCCTTCGGGAGCAGAGACCCAGTACTTC.

The chain couples TRBV7-9 to TRBJ1-1; D perhaps matches TRBD1 (5 bases). From germline, CDR1 is SEHNR and CDR2 FQNEAQ (reference sequence). CDR3 size: 13 residues. V dropped 2 bases and J dropped 10 bases, with 14 bases sitting between them. The CDR3 DNA follows: TGTGCCAGCAGCTTACCCTCAGGGCTTGTAGCTTTCTTT. Translation gives CASSLPSGLVAFF.

The table lists this clonotype with many counts. The chain has TRBV6-6 and TRBJ1-5; tentatively, D is TRBD1 (6 bases). Germline assignment: CDR1 MNHNY and CDR2 SVGAGI (reference sequence). V was clipped by 5 bases and J by 2 bases, with 10 bases between them. This CDR3 spans 14 amino acids. CDR3 protein: CASSPRGGNQPQHF. CDR3 nucleotides: TGTGCCAGCAGTCCCAGGGGTGGCAATCAGCCCCAGCATTTT.

By frequency in the sample, this clonotype is medium-sized. The chain couples TRBV3-2 to TRBJ2-7; the table's D gene call, TRBD1, was not cross checked with the DNA. TRBV3-2 is designated a pseudogene. There are 19 residues in the CDR3. In DNA form, the CDR3 reads TGTGCCAGCACCCGTCCGCGCCGGGGGGCAGACCTTCATCCCTACGAGCAGTACTTC. Protein sequence: CASTRPRRGADLHPYEQYF.

This clonotype was observed at least ten times. J is TRBJ2-1 and V is TRBV20-1, with 15 bases aligning to TRBD2. V lost 4 bases, J lost 6 bases, and 4 bases stayed unmatched. This CDR3 comprises 15 residues. CDR1 is DFQATT and CDR2 is SNEGSKA in the germline V gene (reference sequence). Written as DNA, the CDR3 is TGCAGTGCTACCGGGACTAGCGGGAGGATCAATGAGCAGTTCTTC. Translation gives CSATGTSGRINEQFF.

This clonotype was seen many times. This chain connects TRBV29-1 to TRBJ2-1, with D unresolved. This CDR3 has 11 residues. Germline V gives CDR1 SQVTM, CDR2 ANQGSEA. Between the trimmed V and J ends, which lost 7 bases and 6 bases, there was a span of 10 bases. CDR3 in amino acids: CSARTTNEQFF. In nucleotides, the CDR3 is TGCAGCGCCCGCACTACCAATGAGCAGTTCTTC.

In this sample, this clonotype turned up many times. The V and J genes are TRBV5-6 and TRBJ2-7, with unresolved D. Germline lookup yields CDR1 SGHDT and CDR2 YYEEEE. V lost 1 base, J lost 0 bases, and 5 bases lay in between. The CDR3 contains 13 residues. The CDR3 is CASSLLYSYEQYF. CDR3 in DNA: TGTGCCAGCAGCTTGCTCTACTCCTACGAGCAGTACTTC. Full variable domain (missing parts from reference TRBV5-6 and TRBJ2-7): DAGVTQSPTHLIKTRGQQVTLRCSPKSGHDTVSWYQQALGQGPQFIFQYYEEEERQRGNFPDRFSGHQFPNYSSELNVNALLLGDSALYLCASSLLYSYEQYFGPGTRLTVT.

This chain joins TRBV10-1 and TRBJ1-6; no clear D gene. Germline lookup yields CDR1 WNHNN and CDR2 SYGVQD (reference sequence). CDR3 length: 13 amino acids. V was cut by 6 bases and J by 15 bases, with 18 bases left in between. In DNA, the CDR3 is TGCGCCAGCAGGAGTGGCGGAGTCCATGACCTCCACTTT. It yields the protein CASRSGGVHDLHF.

This clonotype was observed at least ten times. The rearrangement uses TRBV20-1 and TRBJ2-4; 7 bases agree with TRBD1. The V gene end was trimmed by 4 bases and the J gene end by 5 bases; junction bases not matched to a gene: 5. The CDR3 runs 13 residues. Looked up from germline, CDR1 is DFQATT and CDR2 is SNEGSKA (reference sequence). Here the CDR3 reads CSATPGQQNIQYF. CDR3 sequence (DNA): TGCAGTGCTACTCCGGGACAGCAAAACATTCAGTACTTC.

This clonotype is classed as medium-sized. The CDR3 region is CASSLVGTQPQHF. In DNA form, the CDR3 reads TGTGCCAGCAGTTTAGTAGGGACTCAGCCCCAGCATTTT. V is TRBV27 and J is TRBJ1-5, with a tentative D call TRBD1 (5 bases). Trimming stripped 2 bases from V and 6 bases from J, with 8 bases between. This CDR3 is 13 amino acids long. Germline V lookup: CDR1 MNHEY, CDR2 SMNVEV (reference sequence).

By its share, this clonotype is medium-sized. The rearrangement uses TRBV20-1 and TRBJ1-6; maybe TRBD1 (6 bases). With 0 bases removed from V and 11 bases from J, the gap between germline ends came to 14 bases. Germline V lookup: CDR1 DFQATT, CDR2 SNEGSKA (reference sequence). The CDR3 runs 14 residues. The CDR3 region is CSARDKGGRTPLHF. The DNA for the CDR3 is TGCAGTGCTAGAGATAAGGGGGGGCGTACACCCCTCCACTTT.

This clonotype was seen a handful of times. This chain links TRBV14 with TRBJ2-1, with 7 bases identical to TRBD1. The germline V gene encodes CDR1 SGHDN and CDR2 FVKESK. V trimming: 5 bases; J trimming: 4 bases; junction bases outside the gene matches: 8. The CDR3 covers 15 residues. The CDR3 sequence is CASSVQGSPYNEQFF. The DNA of the CDR3 is TGTGCCAGCAGCGTACAGGGGTCCCCATACAATGAGCAGTTCTTC.

This clonotype was found a few times. CDR3: CASSLSEGGSNQPQHF. CDR3 sequence (DNA): TGTGCCAGCAGCCTATCGGAGGGGGGTAGCAATCAGCCCCAGCATTTT. The chain combines TRBV11-2 with TRBJ1-5, with a weak D call TRBD1 (6 bases). From germline, CDR1 is SGHAT and CDR2 FQNNGV. The CDR3 extends over 16 amino acids. Trimming took off 5 bases at V and 0 bases at J, with 14 bases between the two ends.

The chain recombines TRBV9 with TRBJ2-2; 7 bases agree with TRBD2. The germline gives CDR1 SGDLS, CDR2 YYNGEE. Trimming at V came to 3 bases and at J to 2 bases, leaving 10 bases not matched to a gene. This CDR3 comprises 17 residues. CDR3 bases: TGTGCCAGCAGCGCCATGGCCGGGACTACTAACACCGGGGAGCTGTTTTTT. Encoded protein: CASSAMAGTTNTGELFF.

Sample share makes this clonotype medium-sized. This chain links TRBV20-1 with TRBJ2-4; 8 bases line up with TRBD2. The CDR3 has 13 amino acids. V dropped 3 bases and J dropped 9; count of bases not matched to a gene: 7. CDR1 and CDR2 (germline): DFQATT, SNEGSKA (reference sequence). This CDR3 reads CSASGGASSIQYF. CDR3 sequence (DNA): TGCAGTGCTAGCGGGGGGGCCTCGAGCATTCAGTACTTC.

Of note for this clonotype: A read error may account for a junction end that differs from germline. The chain combines TRBV2 with TRBJ2-2, with 8 bases matching TRBD2. CDR3 size: 14 residues. The V gene's germline CDR1 is SNHLY and CDR2 FYNNEI. For the CDR3, the DNA is TGTGCCATCAGTGGAGCGGGGGACACCGGGGAGCTGTTTTTT. Translating gives CAISGAGDTGELFF.

This clonotype was seen many times. This chain uses TRBV6-1 with TRBJ2-3, with 8 bases aligning to TRBD2. The CDR3 consists of 17 residues. The trim removed 7 bases at V and 0 bases at J, leaving 12 bases unmatched. Germline assignment: CDR1 MNHNS and CDR2 SASEGT. Here the CDR3 reads CASILAGGLLSTDTQYF. DNA for the CDR3: TGTGCCAGCATTCTAGCGGGCGGACTCCTTAGCACAGATACGCAGTATTTT.

V is TRBV20-1 and J is TRBJ1-5, with D uncertain. V was pared by 1 base and J by 0 bases, with 7 bases between. The CDR3 length is 14 residues. Germline CDR1 and CDR2: DFQATT and SNEGSKA (reference sequence). The CDR3 reads CSARVANSNQPQHF. In DNA, the CDR3 is TGCAGTGCTAGAGTGGCCAATAGCAATCAGCCCCAGCATTTT.

This clonotype was counted many times. The chain is built from TRBV9 and TRBJ1-4; no definite D call. The V end lost 3 bases, the J end lost 3 bases, and 12 bases lay between the germline ends. This CDR3 is built from 15 residues. Per the germline V gene, CDR1 is SGDLS and CDR2 is YYNGEE. Here the CDR3 reads CASSEREGSNEKLFF. In DNA, the CDR3 is TGTGCCAGCAGCGAGAGGGAAGGATCTAATGAAAAACTGTTTTTT.

This clonotype was counted many times. The chain employs TRBV18 and TRBJ1-2; D might be TRBD1 (5 bases). Trimming removed 2 bases from V and 5 bases from J, with 15 bases in between. The CDR3 is made up of 15 amino acids. CDR1 is KGHSH and CDR2 is LQKENI in the germline V gene. CDR3 in amino acids: CASSPVTGTVYGYTF. The CDR3 DNA reads as TGTGCCAGCTCACCAGTGACCGGGACTGTATATGGCTACACCTTC.

The chain joins TRBV7-2 to TRBJ2-1, with 9 bases fitting TRBD2. V lost 5 bases and J lost 7; bases outside the gene matches: 12. CDR1 is SGHTA, CDR2 FQGNSA, per germline. The CDR3 has 16 amino acids. The CDR3 DNA is TGTGCCAGCAGCCTTTTAGCGGGGGTCCCGGGTAATGAGCAGTTCTTC. Translated, it gives CASSLLAGVPGNEQFF.

This chain joins TRBV11-1 and TRBJ2-3; a weak D match, TRBD2 (5 bases). Germline V gives CDR1 SGHAT, CDR2 FQDESV (reference sequence). V was cut by 4 bases and J by 6 bases, with 20 bases left in between. This CDR3 has 16 amino acids. CDR3 residues: CASSYRAQRAGDTQYF. CDR3 sequence (DNA): TGTGCCAGCAGCTACCGGGCCCAACGGGCGGGCGATACGCAGTATTTT.

This clonotype came up many times. CDR3: CSVEGGGPYGYTF. The CDR3 DNA is TGCAGCGTTGAAGGGGGGGGTCCCTATGGCTACACCTTC. The chain couples TRBV29-1 to TRBJ1-2; a weak D match, TRBD1 (5 bases). CDR1 and CDR2 from the germline V gene are SQVTM and ANQGSEA. This CDR3 contains 13 residues. V was clipped by 1 base and J by 4 bases, with 10 bases between them.

This clonotype was seen ten or more times. A junction end diverges from the germline sequence, so it may reflect a read error. The chain joins TRBV20-1 to TRBJ2-5; 10 bases are shared with TRBD1. This CDR3 region has 15 residues. Germline CDR1 reads DFQATT; CDR2 reads SNEGSKA (reference sequence). CDR3 residues: CSSSPGQGRYETQYF. The CDR3 region has the DNA TGCAGTTCTAGTCCGGGACAGGGGCGCTACGAGACCCAGTACTTC.

This clonotype was observed many times. The chain's CDR3 is CASSSNRDVLTF. The CDR3 region has the DNA TGTGCCAGCAGCTCGAACAGGGACGTCCTGACTTTC. The V and J genes are TRBV7-2 and TRBJ2-6, with D possibly matching TRBD1 (6 bases). Trimming cost V 4 bases and J 11 bases, with 9 bases left between them. CDR3 length equals 12 residues. Germline V gene sequence: CDR1 SGHTA, CDR2 FQGNSA.

The chain combines TRBV29-1 with TRBJ2-7; D might be TRBD1 or TRBD2, each matching 5 bases. CDR3 length equals 13 residues. Germline CDR1 is SQVTM and CDR2 is ANQGSEA. Trimming shortened V by 5 bases and J by 7 bases, and 18 bases separated the two germline ends. This CDR3 reads CSVLPGPNHEQYF. The CDR3 DNA sequence: TGCAGCGTTCTCCCGGGACCAAATCATGAGCAGTACTTC.